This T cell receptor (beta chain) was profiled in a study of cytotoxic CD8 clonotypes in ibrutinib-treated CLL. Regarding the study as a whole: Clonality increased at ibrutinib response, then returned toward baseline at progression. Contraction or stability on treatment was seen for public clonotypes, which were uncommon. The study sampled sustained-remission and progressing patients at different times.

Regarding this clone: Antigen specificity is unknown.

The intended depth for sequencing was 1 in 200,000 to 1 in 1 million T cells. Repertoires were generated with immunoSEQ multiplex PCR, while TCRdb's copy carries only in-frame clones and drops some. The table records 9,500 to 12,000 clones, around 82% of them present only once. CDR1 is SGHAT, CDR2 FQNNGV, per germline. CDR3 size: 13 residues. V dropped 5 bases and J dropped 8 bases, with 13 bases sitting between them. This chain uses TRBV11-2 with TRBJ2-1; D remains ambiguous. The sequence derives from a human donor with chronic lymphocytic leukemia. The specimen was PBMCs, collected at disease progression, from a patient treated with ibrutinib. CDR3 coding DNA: TGTGCCAGCAGCAAAAGGCCGGTCGATGAGCAGTTCTTC. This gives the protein CASSKRPVDEQFF.